These 9 T cell receptor beta chains were sequenced from one sample in a study of CD8+ T cells in alopecia areata (dated by TCRdb to the late 2010s). Library construction relied on the immunoSEQ multiplex PCR assay. RNA was extracted from all samples and reverse transcribed into cDNA, which served as template for TCR sequencing. This is the immuneACCESS table as TCRdb keeps it, with only in-frame sequences that have V and J called. A part of the clones is gone; compared with another copy, unresolved V genes explain less than half, and the rest is unexplained. This sample gives about 210,000 clones in total; around 65% of them show up just once. Of the sample, 4.2% falls within the top ten clones. The sample's time point label, decoded: more than 3 weeks on oral tofacitinib. Interpreted using the paper, the treatment or condition label stands for: oral pan-JAK inhibitor, 5-10 mg twice daily. The material was CD4+ T cells sorted from blood, obtained at week 4, from a patient treated with tofacitinib. All receptors come from a human donor with alopecia areata.

This chain uses TRBV5-1 with TRBJ2-3, with D maybe TRBD1 (6 bases). The CDR3 consists of 15 residues. V lost 5 bases to trimming and J lost 0 bases, with 13 bases between them. CDR1 is SGHRS and CDR2 is YFSETQ in the germline V gene. In DNA form, the CDR3 reads TGCGCCAGCAGTGCCGTGGGGGCTAGCACAGATACGCAGTATTTT. Protein: CASSAVGASTDTQYF.

The V call is TRBV5-6, the J call TRBJ2-7; D gene unclear. The V gene's germline CDR1 is SGHDT and CDR2 YYEEEE. There are 12 residues in the CDR3. Trimming removed 0 bases at V and 2 bases at J, with 3 bases between. Written as DNA, the CDR3 is TGTGCCAGCAGCTTGGCAACCTACGAGCAGTACTTC. Protein sequence: CASSLATYEQYF.

This chain connects TRBV19 to TRBJ2-5, with a weak D call TRBD2 (6 bases). The V and J ends lost 3 bases and 4 bases respectively, with 9 bases between them. Germline V gives CDR1 LNHDA, CDR2 SQIVND (reference sequence). The CDR3 is made up of 13 amino acids. Here the CDR3 DNA reads TGTGCCAGTAGTATGAGGGGAGGAGAGACCCAGTACTTC. It specifies CASSMRGGETQYF.

This chain uses TRBV2 with TRBJ1-2; perhaps TRBD1 as D (5 bases). Germline V CDR1 and CDR2: SNHLY, FYNNEI. The CDR3 runs to 15 residues. Between the trimmed V and J ends, which lost 7 bases and 6 bases, there was a span of 21 bases. The chain's CDR3 is CASTKDTLGGDGYTF. The CDR3 nucleotides are TGTGCCAGCACAAAGGACACCCTTGGGGGGGATGGCTACACCTTC.

CDR3 in DNA: TGTGCCATCACCCAAGGACAGCAGCCTAACTATGGCTACACCTTC. Translation gives CAITQGQQPNYGYTF. This chain connects TRBV10-3 to TRBJ1-2, with a possible D match to TRBD1 (6 bases). The V gene's germline CDR1 is ENHRY and CDR2 SYGVKD. The CDR3 runs 15 residues. V was clipped by 7 bases and J by 0 bases, with 15 bases between them.

CDR3 in DNA: TGCGCCAGCAGCCTGTCAGGGGTGGGGACCTATGGCTACACCTTC. This codes for CASSLSGVGTYGYTF. The V call is TRBV5-1, the J call TRBJ1-2, with D possibly TRBD1 on 6 matching bases. Between the trimmed V and J ends, which lost 4 bases and 4 bases, there was a span of 17 bases. Germline loops: CDR1 SGHRS, CDR2 YFSETQ. CDR3 length: 15 amino acids.

A few counts support this clone. V is TRBV5-4 and J is TRBJ1-2; 8 bases align to TRBD1. This CDR3 has 16 amino acids. Germline-derived CDR1 and CDR2 are SGHNT and YYREEE (reference sequence). With 4 bases clipped from V and 1 base from J, the junction kept 9 bases outside the gene matches. CDR3 DNA sequence: TGTGCCAGCAGCCCGGATCGACAGGGGCTTAACTATGGCTACACCTTC. This encodes CASSPDRQGLNYGYTF.

This clone has just a few counts. The V gene is TRBV5-4, the J gene TRBJ2-5, with D tentatively TRBD1 or TRBD2 (7 bases each). The CDR3 is 16 residues long. V dropped 0 bases and J dropped 1 base, with 13 bases sitting between them. The germline gives CDR1 SGHNT, CDR2 YYREEE (reference sequence). This chain's CDR3 is CASSLARGGVQETQYF. The DNA of the CDR3 is TGTGCCAGCAGCTTGGCCAGGGGGGGGGTCCAAGAGACCCAGTACTTC.

This rearrangement joins TRBV2 to TRBJ2-3; 7 bases are shared with TRBD2. J gave up 7 bases and V 8 bases, and 3 bases lay outside the gene matches. The CDR3 runs to 11 residues. In germline, CDR1 is SNHLY, CDR2 FYNNEI. Here the CDR3 DNA reads TGTGCCAGCCGAGCGGGGTATACGCAGTATTTT. It specifies CASRAGYTQYF.